The 12 T cell receptor beta chains presented below share a single source sample, sequenced in a study of cytomegalovirus exposure and HLA in healthy donors. Primers included in the PCR were 60 Vbeta and 13 Jbeta primers. Clones were read by immunoSEQ multiplex PCR, and TCRdb kept only the in-frame ones, dropping some. Here the sample spans about 140,000 clones, roughly 73% being singletons. Input material: PBMCs. The receptors shown here come from a female donor in good health and CMV-seronegative.

The genes are TRBV7-2 and TRBJ1-1; TRBD1 matches 8 bases. This CDR3 is 15 amino acids long. CDR1 is SGHTA, CDR2 FQGNSA, per germline. V lost 5 bases to trimming and J lost 1 base; unmatched junction nucleotides: 6. CDR3: CASSQRTGRNTEAFF. The CDR3 nucleotides read TGTGCCAGCAGCCAAAGGACAGGGCGGAACACTGAAGCTTTCTTT.

This chain connects TRBV4-2 to TRBJ2-3, with D uncertain. CDR1 is LGHNA, CDR2 YNFKEQ, per germline. Deletions cut 0 bases from V and 0 bases from J, with 7 bases between. This CDR3 comprises 15 residues. CDR3 coding DNA: TGTGCCAGCAGCCAAGAGTGGCTGAGCACAGATACGCAGTATTTT. Translated: CASSQEWLSTDTQYF.

This clone was counted between two and nine times. The chain employs TRBV4-1 and TRBJ1-5, with 9 nucleotides matching TRBD1. J lost 3 bases, V lost 1 base, and 4 bases had no gene match. The germline CDR1 and CDR2 sequences are MGHRA and YSYEKL. The CDR3 totals 16 residues. CDR3 DNA sequence: TGCGCCAGCAGCCAAGGATGGACAGGGGCCAATCAGCCCCAGCATTTT. Translating gives CASSQGWTGANQPQHF.

The V and J genes are TRBV5-6 and TRBJ2-5; 10 bases line up with TRBD1. V shed 1 base, J shed 3 bases, and the junction held 6 bases outside the gene matches. Germline V lookup: CDR1 SGHDT, CDR2 YYEEEE. CDR3 length: 16 residues. The DNA of the CDR3 is TGTGCCAGCAGCTTGAGTGTTGGGACAGGGGAAGAGACCCAGTACTTC. Its protein product is CASSLSVGTGEETQYF.

The chain links TRBV7-3 to TRBJ1-2; 9 bases are a match to TRBD1. V shed 3 bases, J shed 7 bases, and the junction held 6 bases outside the gene matches. The CDR3 extends over 14 amino acids. From germline, CDR1 is SGHTA and CDR2 FQGTGA. The CDR3 DNA sequence: TGTGCCAGCAGCTTGGGACAGGGTTTCGGTGGCTACACCTTC. Protein product: CASSLGQGFGGYTF.

V gene TRBV9 combines with J gene TRBJ1-1; D perhaps matches TRBD1 (6 bases). The germline CDR1 and CDR2 sequences are SGDLS and YYNGEE. V was cut by 4 bases and J by 3 bases, with 16 bases left in between. The CDR3 has 15 residues. The CDR3 is CASSSTRQGHTEAFF. The CDR3 DNA reads TGTGCCAGCAGCTCCACACGTCAGGGGCACACTGAAGCTTTCTTT.

The gene calls are TRBV30 and TRBJ2-3, with D hard to call. Deletions cut 4 bases from V and 6 bases from J, with 11 bases between. The germline V gene encodes CDR1 GTSNPN and CDR2 SVGIG (reference sequence). This CDR3 spans 12 amino acids. The CDR3 here is CAWTPVIDTQYF. The CDR3 bases are TGTGCCTGGACCCCGGTCATTGATACGCAGTATTTT.

The chain uses TRBV11-2 and TRBJ2-1, with D unresolved. The CDR3 spans 14 residues. Germline assignment: CDR1 SGHAT and CDR2 FQNNGV. V was shortened by 0 bases and J by 8 bases, with 11 bases between the two germline ends. The CDR3 bases are TGTGCCAGCAGCTTAGATACGCGGCTCGATGAGCAGTTCTTC. Amino acid sequence: CASSLDTRLDEQFF.

This clone was detected only a few times. The chain employs TRBV27 and TRBJ1-4, with no clear D. Per germline, CDR1 MNHEY and CDR2 SMNVEV (reference sequence). This CDR3 has 15 residues. Trimming stripped 3 bases from V and 4 bases from J, with 12 bases between. Here the CDR3 reads CASSFSAELNEKLFF. Here the CDR3 DNA reads TGTGCCAGCAGTTTCTCGGCGGAACTTAATGAAAAACTGTTTTTT.

The chain employs TRBV30 and TRBJ1-2, with D perhaps TRBD1 (5 bases). This CDR3 has 15 residues. Germline values: CDR1 GTSNPN, CDR2 SVGIG (reference sequence). V was clipped by 4 bases and J by 2 bases, with 17 bases between them. The CDR3 protein is CAWMSPGIQNYGYTF. CDR3 coding DNA: TGTGCCTGGATGTCCCCAGGGATTCAAAACTATGGCTACACCTTC.

This clone was seen once. This rearrangement joins TRBV11-1 to TRBJ2-3; perhaps TRBD2 as D (8 bases). Germline assignment: CDR1 SGHAT and CDR2 FQDESV (reference sequence). The CDR3 spans 17 residues. The ends were cut back, 5 bases at V and 1 base at J, with 19 bases in the middle. CDR3 region: CASSRGGGGPGTDTQYF. The DNA for the CDR3 is TGTGCCAGCAGCCGAGGGGGCGGGGGGCCCGGCACAGATACGCAGTATTTT.

The chain couples TRBV6-5 to TRBJ1-2; 7 bases match TRBD1. The CDR3 has 14 amino acids. Germline V gene lookup returns CDR1 MNHEY and CDR2 SVGAGI. Trimming took 2 bases from V and 7 from J; bases not matched to a gene: 7. CDR3 nucleotides: TGTGCCAGCAGTTACCAACAGGGGAGAGGTGGCTACACCTTC. Translated: CASSYQQGRGGYTF.